The T cell receptor (beta chain) described here comes from a study of blood T cell repertoires in COVID-19 (dated by TCRdb to about 2020). For the study in its entirety: Samples from collaborators originated in the United States, Italy and Spain and spanned both the acute and convalescent phases of COVID-19. The material from the prospective study consisted of cDNA or gDNA derived from T cells, B-cell-depleted T cells, or PBMCs. Deeply sampled blood TCRbeta repertoires from subjects exposed to, actively infected with, or recovered from COVID-19 were included in the dataset. The repertoires were released in a freely available public database meant as a resource for research on the immune response to SARS-CoV-2. Samples came from the ongoing ImmuneRACE study (first 160 participants) plus 1,254 subjects from 6 global collaborators. The sample metadata nearly always contained a de-identified subject ID, COVID-19 status, age in years and sex. Where available, HLA class I and class II types were obtained from metadata supplied by the sample provider rather than from assay-based typing.

The immunoSEQ Assay, a bias-controlled multiplex PCR, was used to amplify TCRbeta CDR3 regions from genomic DNA. From the authors' description of their analysis: Within the assay, amplification of reference gene primers was used to estimate how many nucleated cells each sample contained. Sequence reads were collapsed and filtered to measure the absolute abundance of every unique TCRbeta CDR3 rearrangement. Productive Simpson clonality was computed per sample as the square root of Simpson's diversity index over productive rearrangements. As stored in TCRdb, this immuneACCESS dataset retains in-frame rearrangements with V and J assigned. A fraction of the clones does not appear; measured against another copy, unresolved V genes explain less than half of the discrepancy, and the remainder lacks a known reason. V and J calls and clone size are given by that table; D and trimming were obtained from the DNA. For this sample there are around 300,000 clones; around 89% appear just once. The ten largest clones add up to 3.5% to 4% of the sample.

A note on this clone: The target of this receptor is not known. Per-nucleotide qualities are absent, and no much larger clonotype sits a single base away.

Summary of the overall study and its limitations: The quantity of clinical and demographic metadata differed by source and by participant and was supplied without curation.

The V end gives up 0 bases and the J end 4 bases, leaving 3 bases in the junction not matched to a gene. The CDR3 runs 15 residues from the cysteine to the phenylalanine. Of the read, only the CDR3 DNA is kept; its 45 bases are in frame from base 1. As encoded in the germline V gene, CDR1 is MGHRA while CDR2 is YSYEKL. Collaborating institutions collected whole blood in K2EDTA tubes following their own protocols. For TCRbeta analysis, collaborators shipped samples as frozen whole blood, isolated PBMCs, or DNA extracted from either of those sample types. This receptor was identified in a woman between 45 and 60 years old with active or convalescent COVID-19. Sample: peripheral blood. The chain couples TRBV4-1 to TRBJ2-7; TRBD1 agrees with 10 junctional bases. The CDR3 amino acid sequence is: CASSQEGTGVYEQYF. The DNA is as follows: TGCGCCAGCAGCCAAGAGGGGACAGGGGTTTACGAGCAGTACTTC.